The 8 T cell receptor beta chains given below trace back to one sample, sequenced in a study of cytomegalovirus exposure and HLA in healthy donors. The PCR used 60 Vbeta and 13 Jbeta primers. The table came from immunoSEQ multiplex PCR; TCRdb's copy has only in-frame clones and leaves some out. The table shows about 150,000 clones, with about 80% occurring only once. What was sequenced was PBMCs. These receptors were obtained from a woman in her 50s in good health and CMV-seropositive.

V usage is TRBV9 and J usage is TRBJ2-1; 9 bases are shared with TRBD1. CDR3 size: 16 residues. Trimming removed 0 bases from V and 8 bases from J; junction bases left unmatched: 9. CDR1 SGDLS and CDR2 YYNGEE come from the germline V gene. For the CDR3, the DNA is TGTGCCAGCAGCGTAGAGGTAGGGACAGGGCATCATGAGCAGTTCTTC. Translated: CASSVEVGTGHHEQFF.

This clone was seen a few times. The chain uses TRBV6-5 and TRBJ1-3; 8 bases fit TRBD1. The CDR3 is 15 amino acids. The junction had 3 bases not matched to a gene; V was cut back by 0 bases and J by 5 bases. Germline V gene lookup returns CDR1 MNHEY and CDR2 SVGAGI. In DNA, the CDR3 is TGTGCCAGCAGTTACTCTAGGACAGGGAGAAACACCATATATTTT. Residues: CASSYSRTGRNTIYF.

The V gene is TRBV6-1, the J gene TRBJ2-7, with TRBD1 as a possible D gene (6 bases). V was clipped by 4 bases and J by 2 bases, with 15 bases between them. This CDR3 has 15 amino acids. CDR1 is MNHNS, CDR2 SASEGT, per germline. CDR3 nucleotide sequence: TGTGCCAGCAGTGGGACAGCGGCTGGGCCCTACGAGCAGTACTTC. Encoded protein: CASSGTAAGPYEQYF.

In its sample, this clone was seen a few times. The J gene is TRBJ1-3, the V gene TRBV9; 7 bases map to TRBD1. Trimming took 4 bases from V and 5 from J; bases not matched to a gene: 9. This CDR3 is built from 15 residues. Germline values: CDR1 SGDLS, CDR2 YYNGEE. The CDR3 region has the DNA TGTGCCAGCAGCACCCGACAGGGAGCACGAAACACCATATATTTT. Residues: CASSTRQGARNTIYF.

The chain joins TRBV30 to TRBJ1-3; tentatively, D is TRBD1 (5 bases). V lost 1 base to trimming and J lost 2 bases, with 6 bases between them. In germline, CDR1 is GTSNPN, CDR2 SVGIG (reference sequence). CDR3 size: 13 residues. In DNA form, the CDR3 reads TGTGCCTGGAGTGGACAGACTGGAAACACCATATATTTT. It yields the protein CAWSGQTGNTIYF.

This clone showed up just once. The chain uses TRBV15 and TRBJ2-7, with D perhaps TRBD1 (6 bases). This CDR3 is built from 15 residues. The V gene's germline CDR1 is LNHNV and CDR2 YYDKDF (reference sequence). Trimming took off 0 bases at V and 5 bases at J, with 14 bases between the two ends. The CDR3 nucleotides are TGTGCCACCAGCAGAGATGGGCAGGGGAGAAACGAGCAGTACTTC. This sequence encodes CATSRDGQGRNEQYF.

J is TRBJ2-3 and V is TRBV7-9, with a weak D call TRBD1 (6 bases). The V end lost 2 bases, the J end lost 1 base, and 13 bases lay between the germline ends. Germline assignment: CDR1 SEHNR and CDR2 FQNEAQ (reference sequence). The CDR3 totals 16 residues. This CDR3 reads CASSLTRGWGTDTQYF. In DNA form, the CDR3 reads TGTGCCAGCAGCTTAACCAGGGGCTGGGGCACAGATACGCAGTATTTT.

CDR3 DNA: TGTGCCACCAGCACCTGGACAGGGGGAAATGAGCAGTTCTTC. Translating it yields CATSTWTGGNEQFF. V and J are TRBV15 and TRBJ2-1; 10 bases align to TRBD1. The trim removed 4 bases at V and 7 bases at J, leaving 4 bases unmatched. This CDR3 spans 14 amino acids. CDR1 and CDR2 from the germline V gene are LNHNV and YYDKDF (reference sequence).